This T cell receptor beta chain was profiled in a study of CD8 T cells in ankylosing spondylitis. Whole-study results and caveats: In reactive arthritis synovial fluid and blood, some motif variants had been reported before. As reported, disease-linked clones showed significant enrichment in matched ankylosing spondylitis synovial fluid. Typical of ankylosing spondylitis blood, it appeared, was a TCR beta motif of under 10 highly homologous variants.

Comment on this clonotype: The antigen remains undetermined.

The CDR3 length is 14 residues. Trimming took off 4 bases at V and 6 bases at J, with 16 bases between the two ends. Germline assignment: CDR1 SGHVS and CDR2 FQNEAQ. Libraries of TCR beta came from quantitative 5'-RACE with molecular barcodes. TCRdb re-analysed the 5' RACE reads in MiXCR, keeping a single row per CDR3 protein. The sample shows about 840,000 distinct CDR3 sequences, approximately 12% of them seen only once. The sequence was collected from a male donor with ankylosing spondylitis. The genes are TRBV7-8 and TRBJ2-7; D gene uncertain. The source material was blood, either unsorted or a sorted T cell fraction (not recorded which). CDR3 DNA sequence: TGTGCCAGCAGCTCCTATGGGGATACCTCCGAGCAGTACTTC. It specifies CASSSYGDTSEQYF.